The 11 T cell receptor beta chains presented below share a single source sample, sequenced in a study of Ad26.COV2.S vaccination and SARS-CoV-2 variants. Noted treatment: approximately 18 received Ad26.COV2.S at low or high dose, single or two shots; about 5 received placebo; per-sample allocation not given. After the first vaccine or placebo injection, samples were drawn on day 63. Measured with immunoSEQ multiplex PCR; TCRdb has only the in-frame clones, and not every one. This table holds hundreds of thousands of clones, approximately 88% found once. The sequencing used peripheral blood, collected in a trial of Ad26.COV2.S vaccine versus placebo. The receptors come from a person between 18 and 65 years old who received the Ad26.COV2.S COVID-19 vaccine or a placebo.

CDR3 protein: CAWSRLAEFTDTQYF. The CDR3 DNA follows: TGTGCCTGGAGCCGGCTAGCGGAGTTCACAGATACGCAGTATTTT. The V and J genes are TRBV30 and TRBJ2-3; 7 bases agree with TRBD2. Trimming removed 3 bases from V and 2 bases from J; junction bases left unmatched: 8. In germline, CDR1 is GTSNPN, CDR2 SVGIG (reference sequence). The CDR3 contains 15 residues.

The DNA of the CDR3 is TGCGCCAGCAGCCTCCTCGGGACAGATACGCAGTATTTT. Encoded protein: CASSLLGTDTQYF. V gene TRBV4-3 combines with J gene TRBJ2-3, with D unresolved. CDR1 is LGHNA and CDR2 is YSLEER in the germline V gene. V lost 4 bases and J 3 bases, leaving 8 bases between the germline ends. The CDR3 totals 13 residues.

This chain connects TRBV15 to TRBJ1-2, with 7 nucleotides matching TRBD1. Germline lookup yields CDR1 LNHNV and CDR2 YYDKDF (reference sequence). The CDR3 sequence is 16 residues long. V lost 0 bases to trimming and J lost 0 bases; unmatched junction nucleotides: 4. CDR3: CATSREGTEANYGYTF. The CDR3 region has the DNA TGTGCCACCAGCAGAGAGGGGACAGAAGCTAACTATGGCTACACCTTC.

V gene TRBV5-4 combines with J gene TRBJ2-5; 9 bases match TRBD1. V dropped 3 bases and J dropped 1; count of bases not matched to a gene: 10. The CDR3 contains 17 residues. CDR1 SGHNT and CDR2 YYREEE come from the germline V gene (reference sequence). CDR3 residues: CASSSAIGQGSQETQYF. Here the CDR3 DNA reads TGTGCCAGCAGCTCTGCAATTGGACAGGGGAGCCAAGAGACCCAGTACTTC.

On this clone: Other DNA sequences in the sample encode the same CDR3. V and J are TRBV30 and TRBJ1-2; unclear D gene. The ends were cut back, 1 base at V and 2 bases at J, with 8 bases in the middle. The CDR3 length is 13 residues. Germline V lookup: CDR1 GTSNPN, CDR2 SVGIG (reference sequence). DNA for the CDR3: TGTGCCTGGAGTGCACAGCCCAACTATGGCTACACCTTC. Translating it yields CAWSAQPNYGYTF.

For the CDR3, the DNA is TGTGCCAGCCTCCCCGGGGGACTAGCGGGAGGAGATACGCAGTATTTT. Amino acid sequence: CASLPGGLAGGDTQYF. This chain connects TRBV28 to TRBJ2-3; 15 bases map to TRBD2. With 8 bases clipped from V and 5 bases from J, the junction kept 8 bases outside the gene matches. Germline V CDR1 and CDR2: MDHEN, SYDVKM. The CDR3 is 16 residues long.

The chain has TRBV15 and TRBJ1-1; D gene uncertain. The V gene's germline CDR1 is LNHNV and CDR2 YYDKDF (reference sequence). The CDR3 spans 14 residues. V was clipped by 5 bases and J by 4 bases, with 14 bases between them. The CDR3 region is CATSRRVSPTEAFF. CDR3 sequence (DNA): TGTGCCACCAGCCGCCGGGTCTCACCCACTGAAGCTTTCTTT.

V and J are TRBV10-2 and TRBJ1-1; tentative D call: TRBD1 (6 bases). The V and J ends lost 2 bases and 0 bases respectively, with 16 bases between them. The CDR3 is 17 residues long. The germline gives CDR1 WSHSY, CDR2 SAAADI. The CDR3 reads CASSEDPPQGMNTEAFF. In nucleotides, the CDR3 is TGCGCCAGCAGTGAGGACCCCCCACAGGGCATGAACACTGAAGCTTTCTTT.

This clone was observed once. This chain joins TRBV2 and TRBJ2-3; a weak D match, TRBD1 (5 bases). Germline assignment: CDR1 SNHLY and CDR2 FYNNEI. V lost 2 bases, J lost 5 bases, and 14 bases lay in between. There are 15 residues in the CDR3. CDR3 loop: CASSELYWGRDTQYF. The CDR3 bases are TGTGCCAGCAGTGAATTGTATTGGGGCAGAGATACGCAGTATTTT. The complete variable domain, with remaining parts taken from reference TRBV2 and TRBJ2-3, reads EPEVTQTPSHQVTQMGQEVILRCVPISNHLYFYWYRQILGQKVEFLVSFYNNEISEKSEIFDDQFSVERPDGSNFTLKIRSTKLEDSAMYFCASSELYWGRDTQYFGPGTRLTVL.

This chain connects TRBV5-1 to TRBJ1-1, with 10 bases matching TRBD1. Unmatched junction bases numbered 16, after V lost 7 bases and J lost 4 bases. This CDR3 comprises 17 residues. Germline V lookup: CDR1 SGHRS, CDR2 YFSETQ. The DNA for the CDR3 is TGCGCCAGCGAGAGGACAGGGGGAACGGCCTCGAGCACTGAAGCTTTCTTT. Its translation is CASERTGGTASSTEAFF.

The chain employs TRBV5-4 and TRBJ1-2, with a tentative D call TRBD1 (5 bases). The V gene lost 0 bases and the J gene lost 10 bases, with 16 bases spanning the gap. The CDR3 runs 14 residues. Germline V gene data show CDR1 as SGHNT and CDR2 as YYREEE (reference sequence). CDR3 loop: CASSLEATASAYTF. In nucleotides, the CDR3 is TGTGCCAGCAGCTTGGAAGCGACAGCGTCAGCCTACACCTTC.